These 32 T cell receptor beta chains were sequenced from one sample in a study of T cell responses to AZD1222 COVID-19 vaccine. Assay: immunoSEQ multiplex PCR; the TCRdb copy retains only in-frame clones and omits some. This table has approximately 82,000 clones, about 85% appearing once. Sequencing used peripheral blood, obtained on day 0 of AZD1222 vaccination. The receptors originated from an adult in good health.

The V call is TRBV4-3, the J call TRBJ1-5, with TRBD1 identical over 9 bases. Unmatched junction bases numbered 4, after V lost 0 bases and J lost 7 bases. The germline V gene has CDR1 LGHNA and CDR2 YSLEER. The CDR3 loop spans 15 amino acids. The DNA of the CDR3 is TGCGCCAGCAGCCAAGATAGGACAGGGGTACAGCCCCAGCATTTT. Protein sequence: CASSQDRTGVQPQHF.

In this sample, this clone turned up a few times. CDR3 region: CASTHVEGGELFF. As DNA, the CDR3 is TGTGCCAGCACCCATGTAGAGGGCGGGGAGCTGTTTTTT. The V call is TRBV12-3 or TRBV12-4, the J call TRBJ2-2; D possibly corresponds to TRBD2 (5 bases). V lost 7 bases and J 7 bases, leaving 13 bases between the germline ends. This CDR3 region has 13 residues.

This clone was detected only once. The chain links TRBV15 to TRBJ1-5; a possible D gene is TRBD1 (5 bases). The V and J ends lost 0 bases and 4 bases respectively, with 13 bases between them. Germline V gene data show CDR1 as LNHNV and CDR2 as YYDKDF (reference sequence). CDR3 size: 16 residues. CDR3 sequence: CATSRDPQGDNQPQHF. CDR3 DNA sequence: TGTGCCACCAGCAGAGATCCACAAGGGGATAATCAGCCCCAGCATTTT.

The chain has TRBV7-6 and TRBJ2-5; D ambiguous. The germline V gene has CDR1 SGHVS and CDR2 FNYEAQ. V was trimmed by 1 base and J by 5 bases, leaving 8 bases between them. The CDR3 has 13 amino acids. The CDR3 region is CASSLVMYETQYF. The DNA for the CDR3 is TGTGCCAGCAGCTTAGTAATGTATGAGACCCAGTACTTC.

The rearrangement uses TRBV19 and TRBJ1-2; D possibly corresponds to TRBD1 (5 bases). V was pared by 6 bases and J by 6 bases, with 23 bases between. This CDR3 spans 16 amino acids. CDR1 LNHDA and CDR2 SQIVND come from the germline V gene (reference sequence). The CDR3: CASSNPGTSGRHGYTF. The CDR3 region has the DNA TGTGCCAGTAGCAACCCTGGGACGTCAGGGCGGCATGGCTACACCTTC. Full variable domain (rest looked up from reference TRBV19 and TRBJ1-2): DGGITQSPKYLFRKEGQNVTLSCEQNLNHDAMYWYRQDPGQGLRLIYYSQIVNDFQKGDIAEGYSVSREKKESFPLTVTSAQKNPTAFYLCASSNPGTSGRHGYTFGSGTRLTVV.

The CDR3 DNA sequence: TGTGCCAGCAACTTCGGGGGAGCTAATGAAAAACTGTTTTTT. Translated, it gives CASNFGGANEKLFF. The chain employs TRBV6-5 and TRBJ1-4; D perhaps matches TRBD1 (5 bases). Germline V CDR1 and CDR2: MNHEY, SVGAGI. This CDR3 has 14 amino acids. V lost 7 bases to trimming and J lost 3 bases, with 12 bases between them.

The CDR3 sequence is CATSDPTSGLYNEQFF. CDR3 DNA: TGTGCCACCAGTGATCCGACTAGCGGGTTATACAATGAGCAGTTCTTC. The rearrangement joins TRBV24-1 to TRBJ2-1; 10 bases fit TRBD2. The CDR3 sequence is 16 residues long. Germline CDR1 reads KGHDR; CDR2 reads SFDVKD. Trimming took 3 bases from V and 4 from J; bases not matched to a gene: 5.

This clone has just a few counts. The V and J genes are TRBV7-9 and TRBJ1-1; D is possibly TRBD1 (5 bases). The CDR3 is 16 amino acids. V was clipped by 5 bases and J by 1 base, with 17 bases between them. Looked up from germline, CDR1 is SEHNR and CDR2 is FQNEAQ (reference sequence). DNA of the CDR3: TGTGCCAGCAGCCCCCCGCAGGGAGGGCGGAACACTGAAGCTTTCTTT. Its translation is CASSPPQGGRNTEAFF.

V usage is TRBV7-8 and J usage is TRBJ1-2; D might be TRBD1 (6 bases). The CDR3 covers 15 residues. CDR1 is SGHVS, CDR2 FQNEAQ, per germline. Trimming removed 5 bases from V and 0 bases from J, with 13 bases in between. CDR3 loop: CASSQEGGPNYGYTF. CDR3 DNA sequence: TGTGCCAGCAGCCAAGAGGGGGGACCTAACTATGGCTACACCTTC.

This clone has just a few counts. The V and J genes are TRBV5-1 and TRBJ2-7; 10 bases line up with TRBD1. The CDR3 runs to 14 residues. Germline CDR1 reads SGHRS; CDR2 reads YFSETQ. The V segment lost 3 bases and the J segment 6 bases; nucleotides outside the gene matches: 6. CDR3 loop: CASSSTGTGVEQYF. The CDR3 nucleotides read TGCGCCAGCAGCTCAACCGGGACAGGGGTCGAGCAGTACTTC. Full variable domain (missing parts from reference TRBV5-1 and TRBJ2-7): KAGVTQTPRYLIKTRGQQVTLSCSPISGHRSVSWYQQTPGQGLQFLFEYFSETQRNKGNFPGRFSGRQFSNSRSEMNVSTLELGDSALYLCASSSTGTGVEQYFGPGTRLTVT.

As DNA, the CDR3 is TGTGCCAGGTTGGTGGGACTCCCTGGAAACACCATATATTTT. This encodes CARLVGLPGNTIYF. This chain uses TRBV27 with TRBJ1-3, with TRBD1 as a possible D gene (5 bases). This CDR3 is 14 amino acids long. Germline CDR1 reads MNHEY; CDR2 reads SMNVEV (reference sequence). The germline V and J ends were trimmed by 9 bases and 2 bases, with 14 bases remaining between them.

This chain connects TRBV21-1 to TRBJ1-5; the table gives TRBD1 as D, unverified against the DNA. TRBV21-1 counts as a pseudogene. There are 19 residues in the CDR3. Here the CDR3 reads CASSKVQSDRGKGEQPQHF. CDR3 nucleotide sequence: TGTGCCAGCAGCAAAGTACAATCGGACAGGGGGAAGGGAGAACAGCCCCAGCATTTT.

V is TRBV4-1 and J is TRBJ1-1; weak D call: TRBD1 (5 bases). The CDR3 consists of 15 residues. CDR1 and CDR2 from the germline V gene are MGHRA and YSYEKL. With 1 base removed from V and 1 base from J, the gap between germline ends came to 10 bases. Here the CDR3 reads CASSQVDRPNTEAFF. CDR3 nucleotides: TGCGCCAGCAGCCAAGTTGACAGACCGAACACTGAAGCTTTCTTT.

CDR3 nucleotide sequence: TGCGCCAGCAGCCTGCACGGACAGGGGGCTGCTAATGAAAAACTGTTTTTT. Protein: CASSLHGQGAANEKLFF. J is TRBJ1-4 and V is TRBV5-1; TRBD1 aligns across 11 bases. V dropped 4 bases and J dropped 3; count of bases not matched to a gene: 8. The germline V gene encodes CDR1 SGHRS and CDR2 YFSETQ. The CDR3 extends over 17 amino acids. Supplemented by reference TRBV5-1 and TRBJ1-4, the full variable domain reads KAGVTQTPRYLIKTRGQQVTLSCSPISGHRSVSWYQQTPGQGLQFLFEYFSETQRNKGNFPGRFSGRQFSNSRSEMNVSTLELGDSALYLCASSLHGQGAANEKLFFGSGTQLSVL.

Within the sample, this clone is medium-sized (0.01 to 0.1%). The chain is built from TRBV5-1 and TRBJ2-4, with 7 bases aligning to TRBD1. V lost 0 bases and J lost 4; bases outside the gene matches: 1. This CDR3 has 14 amino acids. Germline assignment: CDR1 SGHRS and CDR2 YFSETQ. The CDR3 DNA reads as TGCGCCAGCAGCTTGGGACAGGGAAAAAACATTCAGTACTTC. Its protein is CASSLGQGKNIQYF.

The chain links TRBV6-5 to TRBJ1-3, with D tentatively TRBD1 (5 bases). Deletions cut 4 bases from V and 0 bases from J, with 13 bases between. The germline V gene encodes CDR1 MNHEY and CDR2 SVGAGI. The CDR3 spans 16 residues. The CDR3 here is CASSSPGLSSGNTIYF. The CDR3 DNA reads TGTGCCAGCAGTTCCCCGGGACTGAGCTCTGGAAACACCATATATTTT.

This clone was observed a few times. The chain uses TRBV7-3 and TRBJ2-2, with 8 bases aligning to TRBD2. V was pared by 5 bases and J by 5 bases, with 16 bases of the junction left unmatched. The CDR3 extends over 18 amino acids. Germline V gives CDR1 SGHTA, CDR2 FQGTGA. The CDR3 loop is CASSTHLGRSGATGELFF. For the CDR3, the DNA is TGTGCCAGCAGCACCCACCTAGGTCGTAGCGGGGCTACCGGGGAGCTGTTTTTT. The full variable domain, with the rest looked up from reference TRBV7-3 and TRBJ2-2, is GAGVSQTPSNKVTEKGKYVELRCDPISGHTALYWYRQSLGQGPEFLIYFQGTGAADDSGLPNDRFFAVRPEGSVSTLKIQRTERGDSAVYLCASSTHLGRSGATGELFFGEGSRLTVL.

J is TRBJ1-4 and V is TRBV6-5, with 11 bases aligning to TRBD1. Per the germline V gene, CDR1 is MNHEY and CDR2 is SVGAGI. The ends lost 7 bases at V and 7 bases at J; junction bases unmatched: 5. CDR3 length: 14 residues. CDR3 sequence (DNA): TGTGCCAGCATTATCGGACAGGGGGCTGAAAAACTGTTTTTT. It translates to CASIIGQGAEKLFF.

About this clone itself: Compared with germline, one end of the junction differs, possibly owing to a read error. The V gene is TRBV7-2, the J gene TRBJ2-3; 7 bases map to TRBD2. CDR1 is SGHTA and CDR2 is FQGNSA in the germline V gene. This CDR3 spans 12 amino acids. DNA for the CDR3: TGTGCCAGCAGCTTAGGACCCAGCGGGGCGGATTTT. Translated, it gives CASSLGPSGADF.

This chain links TRBV11-3 with TRBJ2-3; the match to TRBD1 covers 8 bases. V gave up 5 bases and J gave up 4 bases; unmatched junction bases: 2. The CDR3 has 13 residues. Germline V gives CDR1 SGHNT, CDR2 YENEEA. The CDR3 here is CASSPGGADTQYF. The CDR3 DNA reads TGTGCCAGCAGCCCAGGGGGCGCAGATACGCAGTATTTT.

This clone turned up a few times. This chain connects TRBV12-3 or TRBV12-4 to TRBJ1-2; D remains ambiguous. The CDR3 length is 13 residues. V was clipped by 3 bases and J by 3 bases, with 8 bases between them. The DNA of the CDR3 is TGTGCCAGCAGTTTGTGGGGTTACTATGGCTACACCTTC. Residues: CASSLWGYYGYTF.

The chain carries TRBV19 and TRBJ1-1; 10 nucleotides align to TRBD1. Per the germline V gene, CDR1 is LNHDA and CDR2 is SQIVND (reference sequence). The CDR3 loop spans 15 amino acids. The junction had 1 base not matched to a gene; V was cut back by 2 bases and J by 1 base. This CDR3 is CASSIRDRGNTEAFF. The CDR3 coding sequence is TGTGCCAGTAGTATAAGGGACAGGGGGAACACTGAAGCTTTCTTT.

The rearrangement joins TRBV11-2 to TRBJ2-7; unclear D gene. Trimming shortened V by 4 bases and J by 0 bases, and 4 bases separated the two germline ends. This CDR3 is 12 amino acids long. Germline-derived CDR1 and CDR2 are SGHAT and FQNNGV. The CDR3 loop reads CASSSNSYEQYF. CDR3 sequence (DNA): TGTGCCAGCAGCTCCAACTCCTACGAGCAGTACTTC. The full variable domain, rest sourced from reference TRBV11-2 and TRBJ2-7, is EAGVAQSPRYKIIEKRQSVAFWCNPISGHATLYWYQQILGQGPKLLIQFQNNGVVDDSQLPKDRFSAERLKGVDSTLKIQPAKLEDSAVYLCASSSNSYEQYFGPGTRLTVT.

V and J are TRBV10-3 and TRBJ2-1; maybe TRBD2 (5 bases). CDR3 length: 11 amino acids. V lost 10 bases, J lost 8 bases, and 12 bases lay in between. Germline CDR1 reads ENHRY; CDR2 reads SYGVKD. CDR3 loop: CATRGPDEQFF. The CDR3 bases are TGTGCCACCCGGGGTCCGGATGAGCAGTTCTTC.

This chain connects TRBV18 to TRBJ1-1, with TRBD1 matching over 9 bases. The CDR3 has 14 residues. Germline V gene sequence: CDR1 KGHSH, CDR2 LQKENI. The trim removed 4 bases at V and 7 bases at J, leaving 7 bases unmatched. The CDR3 sequence is CASSLPDRGVEAFF. The CDR3 nucleotides read TGTGCCAGCTCACTCCCGGACAGGGGTGTTGAAGCTTTCTTT.

This clone was recorded a few times. The chain combines TRBV14 with TRBJ2-2, with a tentative D call TRBD1 (5 bases). Looked up from germline, CDR1 is SGHDN and CDR2 is FVKESK. The CDR3 spans 13 residues. Trimming took 4 bases from V and 13 from J, leaving 16 bases between them. CDR3 sequence: CASSPDGRTGLFF. CDR3 DNA sequence: TGTGCCAGCAGCCCGGACGGACGAACAGGGCTGTTTTTT.

The chain has TRBV7-8 and TRBJ2-7; TRBD1 agrees at 9 bases. With 5 bases clipped from V and 6 bases from J, the junction kept 5 bases outside the gene matches. Germline-derived CDR1 and CDR2 are SGHVS and FQNEAQ. The CDR3 runs 13 residues. The CDR3 region is CASSAGQGREQYF. The CDR3 bases are TGTGCCAGCAGCGCGGGACAGGGTCGCGAGCAGTACTTC.

The chain links TRBV5-6 to TRBJ2-7, with a weak D call TRBD2 (5 bases). V was trimmed by 2 bases and J by 5 bases, leaving 14 bases between them. This CDR3 has 14 residues. The V gene's germline CDR1 is SGHDT and CDR2 YYEEEE. The CDR3 sequence: CASSLEGTLHEQYF. CDR3 nucleotide sequence: TGTGCCAGCAGCTTAGAGGGAACTCTCCACGAGCAGTACTTC. Variable domain in full (rest from reference TRBV5-6 and TRBJ2-7): DAGVTQSPTHLIKTRGQQVTLRCSPKSGHDTVSWYQQALGQGPQFIFQYYEEEERQRGNFPDRFSGHQFPNYSSELNVNALLLGDSALYLCASSLEGTLHEQYFGPGTRLTVT.

Written as DNA, the CDR3 is TGTGCCATCAGTCACCGGGACAGGGGATCTGGGGCCAACGTCCTGACTTTC. It encodes CAISHRDRGSGANVLTF. V usage is TRBV10-3 and J usage is TRBJ2-6, with 10 bases lining up with TRBD1. Germline lookup yields CDR1 ENHRY and CDR2 SYGVKD. This CDR3 comprises 17 residues. With 5 bases clipped from V and 1 base from J, the junction kept 5 bases outside the gene matches.

The rearrangement uses TRBV19 and TRBJ2-7; 8 bases line up with TRBD1. Trimming cost V 10 bases and J 4 bases; bases outside gene matches: 6. The length of the CDR3 is 12 residues. Germline values: CDR1 LNHDA, CDR2 SQIVND (reference sequence). The CDR3 spells CATGQGIYEQYF. DNA of the CDR3: TGTGCCACCGGACAGGGTATATACGAGCAGTACTTC.

This clone was observed a single time. The chain recombines TRBV14 with TRBJ2-5; possibly TRBD2 for D (5 bases). The CDR3 contains 14 residues. The V and J ends lost 3 bases and 4 bases respectively, with 12 bases between them. Germline V gene sequence: CDR1 SGHDN, CDR2 FVKESK. The CDR3 DNA sequence: TGTGCCAGCAGCCACCTGACTACAAGAGAGACCCAGTACTTC. Translation: CASSHLTTRETQYF. Full variable domain (remainder filled in from reference TRBV14 and TRBJ2-5): EAGVTQFPSHSVIEKGQTVTLRCDPISGHDNLYWYRRVMGKEIKFLLHFVKESKQDESGMPNNRFLAERTGGTYSTLKVQPAELEDSGVYFCASSHLTTRETQYFGPGTRLLVL.

The chain carries TRBV5-8 and TRBJ2-5; 16 bases line up with TRBD2. The ends lost 3 bases at V and 5 bases at J; junction bases unmatched: 7. Germline-derived CDR1 and CDR2 are SGHTS and YDEGEE. The CDR3 sequence is 17 residues long. The CDR3 region is CASSSGTSGGAGETQYF. CDR3 sequence (DNA): TGTGCCAGCAGCTCTGGGACTAGCGGGGGGGCCGGCGAGACCCAGTACTTC.